These T cell receptor beta chains were read from a single sample in a study of blood T cell repertoires in COVID-19. The method was immunoSEQ multiplex PCR; TCRdb's version includes in-frame clones alone and lacks a portion of them. The sample yields a few hundred thousand clones, about 90% seen once. The specimen was PBMCs or T cells enriched from blood (not recorded which). The receptors were sampled from a woman in her 30s who had recovered from COVID-19. The CDR3 runs from the conserved cysteine through the conserved F or W. A D gene is named only where the DNA matches it firmly. Clone size is shown for a subset of rows, as once, few, many or a class of expanded clone.

CDR3 DNA,CDR3 protein,clone size,J gene,V gene,D gene
TGTGCCAGCAGCGCAACCCCTAGCGGGCCATACAATGAGCAGTTCTTC,CASSATPSGPYNEQFF,.,TRBJ2-1,TRBV9,TRBD2
TGTGCCAGCAGTAAAACAGGGAGCGCTGAAGCTTTCTTT,CASSKTGSAEAFF,.,TRBJ1-1,TRBV6-5,.
TGTGCCAGCAGCCATAGCGGGGGGATTCACTACGAGCAGTACTTC,CASSHSGGIHYEQYF,.,TRBJ2-7,TRBV3-1/TRBV3-2,TRBD2
TGTGCCAGCATATCCGGGACAGGGGCCGAGCAGTACTTC,CASISGTGAEQYF,.,TRBJ2-7,TRBV6-5,TRBD1
TGTGCCAGCTCACCACCTAACGGCAGGGAATATGGCTACACCTTC,CASSPPNGREYGYTF,once,TRBJ1-2,TRBV18,.
TGTGCCAGCAGCCCTGAGATACTTAACACCATATATTTT,CASSPEILNTIYF,.,TRBJ1-3,TRBV9,.
TGCGCCAGCAGCCCCAACACGAAGGAGACCCAGTACTTC,CASSPNTKETQYF,.,TRBJ2-5,TRBV5-1,.
TGTGCCAGCAGCCCTACCTGGGACAGGGCAACTAACTATGGCTACACCTTC,CASSPTWDRATNYGYTF,.,TRBJ1-2,TRBV5-6,TRBD1
TGCGCCAGCAGCTTGGAGCTCTCTGGAAACACCATATATTTT,CASSLELSGNTIYF,.,TRBJ1-3,TRBV5-1,.
TGTGCCATCAGTGAGTCGTCAGGAGGGGCCGGGGAGCTGTTTTTT,CAISESSGGAGELFF,few,TRBJ2-2,TRBV10-3,.
TGTGCCAGCAGTACAACAGTAGGCTACGAGCAGTACTTC,CASSTTVGYEQYF,.,TRBJ2-7,TRBV3-1/TRBV3-2,.
TGTGCCAGCTCACTTCTAGCGGGAGGCACAGATACGCAGTATTTT,CASSLLAGGTDTQYF,.,TRBJ2-3,TRBV18,TRBD2
TGCAGCGTTATACAGGGTCTTGAAGCTTTCTTT,CSVIQGLEAFF,.,TRBJ1-1,TRBV29-1,.
TGTGCCAGCAGCGTAGGTGTAGCGGGGGCCACCGGGGAGCTGTTTTTT,CASSVGVAGATGELFF,.,TRBJ2-2,TRBV9,TRBD2
TGTGCCAGCGGGGACAGTGGGTCTTACGGCTACACCTTC,CASGDSGSYGYTF,once,TRBJ1-2,TRBV12-3/TRBV12-4,TRBD1
TGTGCCAGCAGTGAAAATCTTAAGCAGTTCTTC,CASSENLKQFF,.,TRBJ2-1,TRBV2,.
TGCAGCGTTAGGGGATTGTTGGGCACCGGGGAGCTGTTTTTT,CSVRGLLGTGELFF,.,TRBJ2-2,TRBV29-1,.
TGCAGCGTTGCCAGGGGGCAGGGCACTGAAGCTTTCTTT,CSVARGQGTEAFF,.,TRBJ1-1,TRBV29-1,TRBD1
TGTGCCAGCACCCCCGGACTAGCGGACTCCTACGAGCAGTACTTC,CASTPGLADSYEQYF,.,TRBJ2-7,TRBV5-5,TRBD2
TGTGCCATCAGTGAAACAGGATCTAGTAATTCACCCCTCCACTTT,CAISETGSSNSPLHF,once,TRBJ1-6,TRBV10-3,.
TGTGCCAGCAGCTTGGGGGCAGGGAAGAATAATTCACCCCTCCACTTT,CASSLGAGKNNSPLHF,.,TRBJ1-6,TRBV5-4,.
TGTGCCGGGGAGCTGTTGAACACTGAAGCTTTCTTT,CAGELLNTEAFF,.,TRBJ1-1,TRBV21-1,.
TGTGCCAGCAACAACGACAGGGCTAGCAATCAGCCCCAGCATTTT,CASNNDRASNQPQHF,.,TRBJ1-5,TRBV2,TRBD1
TGTGCCACCGCAGAGAGCGTCACTAGCACAGATACGCAGTATTTT,CATAESVTSTDTQYF,.,TRBJ2-3,TRBV24-1,.
TGTGCCAGTAGAGGTCAGGAAGAGACCCAGTACTTC,CASRGQEETQYF,once,TRBJ2-5,TRBV19,.
TGTGCCAGCAGCGCTGGACAGGGCGACCCCTACAATGAGCAGTTCTTC,CASSAGQGDPYNEQFF,once,TRBJ2-1,TRBV9,TRBD1
TGTGCCAGCAGTGAAGGCCGGGGCTCTGGAAACACCATATATTTT,CASSEGRGSGNTIYF,.,TRBJ1-3,TRBV2,.
TGTGCCATCAGTGAGACCAGACTTAGGACTAGCGGGAGCAATGAGCAGTTCTTC,CAISETRLRTSGSNEQFF,.,TRBJ2-1,TRBV10-3,TRBD2
TGTGCCAGCAGCTTAGTGGGGGCAGGGGGTTACGAGCAGTACTTC,CASSLVGAGGYEQYF,.,TRBJ2-7,TRBV7-2,TRBD1